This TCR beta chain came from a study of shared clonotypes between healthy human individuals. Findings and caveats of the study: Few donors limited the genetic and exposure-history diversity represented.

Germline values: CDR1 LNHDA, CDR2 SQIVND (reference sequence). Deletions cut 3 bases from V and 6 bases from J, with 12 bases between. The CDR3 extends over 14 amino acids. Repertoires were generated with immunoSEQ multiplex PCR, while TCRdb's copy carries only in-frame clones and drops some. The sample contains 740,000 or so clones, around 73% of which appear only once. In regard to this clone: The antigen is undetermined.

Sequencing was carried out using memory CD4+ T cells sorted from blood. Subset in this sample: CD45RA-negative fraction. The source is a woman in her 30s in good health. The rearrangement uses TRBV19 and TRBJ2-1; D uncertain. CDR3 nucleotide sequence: TGTGCCAGTAGTATGGCATTGGGTGCCAATGAGCAGTTCTTC. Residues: CASSMALGANEQFF.